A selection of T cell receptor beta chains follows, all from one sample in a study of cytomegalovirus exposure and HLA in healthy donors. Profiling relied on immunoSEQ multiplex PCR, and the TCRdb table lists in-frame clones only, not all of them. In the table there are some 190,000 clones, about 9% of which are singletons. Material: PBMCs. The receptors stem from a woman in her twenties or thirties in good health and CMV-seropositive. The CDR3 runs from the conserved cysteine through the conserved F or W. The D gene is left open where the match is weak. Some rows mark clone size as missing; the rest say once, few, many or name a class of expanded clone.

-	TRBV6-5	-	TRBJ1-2	TGTGCCAGCAGTTACTCCCCGGGGGGAAATGGCTACACCTTC	CASSYSPGGNGYTF
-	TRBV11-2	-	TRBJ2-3	TGTGCCAGCAGCTTAGTCAGGGTAGGGACAGATACGCAGTATTTT	CASSLVRVGTDTQYF
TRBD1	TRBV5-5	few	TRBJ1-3	TGTGCCAGCAGCCTGTCCGGGACAGCCTTTTCCTCTGGAAACACCATATATTTT	CASSLSGTAFSSGNTIYF
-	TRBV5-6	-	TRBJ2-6	TGTGCCAGCAGCCACCACTGGGGGCGGGTGTCTGGGGCCAACGTCCTGACTTTC	CASSHHWGRVSGANVLTF
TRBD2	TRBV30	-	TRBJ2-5	TGTGCCTGGAGAGGTGGGCTAGCGGGAGGTGAGACCCAGTACTTC	CAWRGGLAGGETQYF
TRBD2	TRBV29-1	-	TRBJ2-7	TGCAGCGTTGGGGGACTAGCGAAAACCTACGAGCAGTACTTC	CSVGGLAKTYEQYF
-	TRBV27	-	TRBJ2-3	TGTGCCAGCAGGCTACGGGACTCCACAGATACGCAGTATTTT	CASRLRDSTDTQYF
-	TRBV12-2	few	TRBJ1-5	TGTGCAAGTCGCTTACCTCGGACAGGGAATCAGCCCCAGCATTTT	CASRLPRTGNQPQHF
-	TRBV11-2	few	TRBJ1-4	TGTGCCAGCAGCTTAGTTGGGGGGACTGAAAAACTGTTTTTT	CASSLVGGTEKLFF
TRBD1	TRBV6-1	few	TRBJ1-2	TGTGCCAGCAGTGCGACAGGGAGTCGGGGCTACACCTTC	CASSATGSRGYTF
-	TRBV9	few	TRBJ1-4	TGTGCCAGCAGCGGAGATAACAGGATTGGTAATGAAAAACTGTTTTTT	CASSGDNRIGNEKLFF
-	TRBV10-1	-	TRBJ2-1	TGCGCCAGCAGTGAACAGTACAGCACTGAGCAGTTCTTC	CASSEQYSTEQFF
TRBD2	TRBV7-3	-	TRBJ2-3	TGTGCCAGCAGCTCCATGGGGGGGACTAGCACAGATACGCAGTATTTT	CASSSMGGTSTDTQYF
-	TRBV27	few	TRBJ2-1	TGTGCCAGCAGTTTAGCCACGGGGGAGCAGTTCTTC	CASSLATGEQFF
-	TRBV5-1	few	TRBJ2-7	TGCGCCAGCAGCACTCAATACGAGCAGTACTTC	CASSTQYEQYF
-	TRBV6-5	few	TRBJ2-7	TGTGCCAGCAACCTTTCATTGAGCTCCTACGAGCAGTACTTC	CASNLSLSSYEQYF
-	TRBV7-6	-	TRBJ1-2	TGTGCCAGCAGCTTAAGAGTAGGGGACTATGGCTACACCTTC	CASSLRVGDYGYTF
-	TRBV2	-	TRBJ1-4	TGTGCCAGCACCCTGGGGAGGGGCGATAATGAAAAACTGTTTTTT	CASTLGRGDNEKLFF
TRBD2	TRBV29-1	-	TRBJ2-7	TGCAGCGTCGTCGCGGGACTAGCGGGAGGCGAGCAGTACTTC	CSVVAGLAGGEQYF